Following are 8 T cell receptor beta chains from one sample sequenced in a study of blood T cell repertoires in COVID-19. Sequenced by immunoSEQ multiplex PCR; TCRdb stores in-frame clones only, minus some. The sample includes about 240,000 clones, 80% to 90% seen only once; the top ten take 4.1%. The sample was PBMCs or T cells enriched from blood (not recorded which). Receptor source: a woman under 40 who had recovered from COVID-19.

The chain is built from TRBV6-5 and TRBJ1-4, with D perhaps TRBD1 (6 bases). The V end was cut by 6 bases, the J end by 13 bases, with 24 bases between. The CDR3 is 15 amino acids. The germline gives CDR1 MNHEY, CDR2 SVGAGI. For the CDR3, the DNA is TGTGCCAGCAGACAGGGATCCGTACCGGGGACGGGACTGTTTTTT. It specifies CASRQGSVPGTGLFF.

This clone was recorded a few times. The chain links TRBV6-1 to TRBJ1-2; unclear D gene. There are 15 residues in the CDR3. Germline loops: CDR1 MNHNS, CDR2 SASEGT. V shed 0 bases and J shed 4 bases, with 12 bases lying between them. CDR3 region: CASSEAGRRLYGYTF. The DNA for the CDR3 is TGTGCCAGCAGTGAAGCGGGTCGGAGGCTCTATGGCTACACCTTC.

The genes are TRBV27 and TRBJ2-1, with 7 bases fitting TRBD2. V shed 2 bases, J shed 8 bases, and the junction held 6 bases outside the gene matches. CDR1 is MNHEY and CDR2 is SMNVEV in the germline V gene (reference sequence). The length of the CDR3 is 14 residues. The CDR3, as DNA: TGTGCCAGCAGTTTAGGGGGGGAGGGGTATGAGCAGTTCTTC. This translates into CASSLGGEGYEQFF.

This chain links TRBV29-1 with TRBJ2-3; D unclear. V was shortened by 4 bases and J by 4 bases, with 15 bases between the two germline ends. The CDR3 has 14 amino acids. Germline CDR1 and CDR2: SQVTM and ANQGSEA. This chain's CDR3 is CSVGSAGEADTQYF. The CDR3, as DNA: TGCAGCGTTGGGTCGGCCGGAGAAGCAGATACGCAGTATTTT.

In the case of this clone: Germline and junction disagree at one end, which may indicate a read error. The V and J genes are TRBV7-2 and TRBJ2-1; D may be TRBD2 (5 bases). Germline lookup yields CDR1 SGHTA and CDR2 FQGNSA. The CDR3 is 15 amino acids. The CDR3 here is CASSLDVVGNIGGVF. DNA for the CDR3: TGTGCCAGCAGCTTAGATGTGGTCGGGAACATCGGAGGTGTCTTC.

The chain carries TRBV18 and TRBJ1-2; 11 bases agree with TRBD1. Germline V CDR1 and CDR2: KGHSH, LQKENI. J gave up 1 base and V 3 bases, and 4 bases lay outside the gene matches. CDR3 length equals 16 residues. The CDR3 is CASSPGQGGINYGYTF. CDR3 bases: TGTGCCAGCTCACCGGGACAGGGGGGAATTAACTATGGCTACACCTTC.

This sequence joins TRBV14 and TRBJ1-3; D uncertain. V was clipped by 1 base and J by 1 base, with 11 bases between them. Looked up from germline, CDR1 is SGHDN and CDR2 is FVKESK. This CDR3 contains 16 residues. CDR3 protein: CASSQVSLPSGNTIYF. The CDR3 region has the DNA TGTGCCAGCAGCCAAGTAAGCCTACCATCTGGAAACACCATATATTTT.

The chain couples TRBV2 to TRBJ2-7; D gene uncertain. The CDR3 has 14 amino acids. Trimming shortened V by 0 bases and J by 2 bases, and 8 bases separated the two germline ends. Germline-derived CDR1 and CDR2 are SNHLY and FYNNEI. Here the CDR3 reads CASSEAVVTYEQYF. The CDR3 region has the DNA TGTGCCAGCAGTGAAGCGGTAGTAACCTACGAGCAGTACTTC. The full variable domain, in which reference TRBV2 and TRBJ2-7 provide the parts outside the CDR3, is EPEVTQTPSHQVTQMGQEVILRCVPISNHLYFYWYRQILGQKVEFLVSFYNNEISEKSEIFDDQFSVERPDGSNFTLKIRSTKLEDSAMYFCASSEAVVTYEQYFGPGTRLTVT.